Each of the 12 T cell receptor beta chains below was sequenced from the same sample in a study of blood T cell repertoires in COVID-19. Sequencing used immunoSEQ multiplex PCR; TCRdb keeps in-frame clones, though not all of them. The sample records tens of thousands of clones, 85% to 90% being singletons. The sequencing sample was made of peripheral blood. The receptors derive from an older man with active or convalescent COVID-19.

This clone was detected only a few times. The chain employs TRBV5-4 and TRBJ2-7; 7 bases are shared with TRBD2. CDR1 and CDR2 (germline): SGHNT, YYREEE (reference sequence). The V segment lost 5 bases and the J segment 2 bases; nucleotides outside the gene matches: 22. The CDR3 sequence is 19 residues long. The CDR3 is CASSRGDSVLSRITYEQYF. CDR3 sequence (DNA): TGTGCCAGCAGTCGGGGGGACTCCGTGCTCTCCCGAATAACCTACGAGCAGTACTTC.

This clone was seen only once. The V call is TRBV30, the J call TRBJ1-2; D is unclear. Germline-derived CDR1 and CDR2 are GTSNPN and SVGIG (reference sequence). V shed 4 bases and J shed 8 bases, with 17 bases lying between them. CDR3 size: 13 residues. The CDR3 loop is CAWTENSVGGYTF. CDR3 nucleotides: TGTGCCTGGACGGAGAATTCGGTAGGAGGCTACACCTTC.

This clone was counted a single time. V is TRBV7-3 and J is TRBJ1-1; tentative D call: TRBD1 (6 bases). Deletions cut 5 bases from V and 0 bases from J, with 22 bases between. Per germline, CDR1 SGHTA and CDR2 FQGTGA. The CDR3 has 18 amino acids. CDR3 sequence (DNA): TGTGCCAGCAGCCGTTCGGGAACACTGCAGGGGATGAACACTGAAGCTTTCTTT. This gives the protein CASSRSGTLQGMNTEAFF. The full variable domain, in which reference TRBV7-3 and TRBJ1-1 provide the parts outside the CDR3, is GAGVSQTPSNKVTEKGKYVELRCDPISGHTALYWYRQSLGQGPEFLIYFQGTGAADDSGLPNDRFFAVRPEGSVSTLKIQRTERGDSAVYLCASSRSGTLQGMNTEAFFGQGTRLTVV.

This clone has a single count. V and J are TRBV6-5 and TRBJ2-7; 8 nucleotides agree with TRBD1. Trimming cost V 4 bases and J 7 bases; bases outside gene matches: 6. This CDR3 is built from 13 residues. Germline V CDR1 and CDR2: MNHEY, SVGAGI. CDR3 amino acids: CASSLKTGDEQYF. CDR3 DNA sequence: TGTGCCAGCAGTTTAAAGACAGGGGATGAGCAGTACTTC.

The chain recombines TRBV27 with TRBJ1-6; weak D call: TRBD1 (6 bases). Germline V gives CDR1 MNHEY, CDR2 SMNVEV (reference sequence). The CDR3 extends over 14 amino acids. The ends were cut back, 3 bases at V and 7 bases at J, with 10 bases in the middle. The CDR3 loop is CASSFGQQNSPLHF. The CDR3, as DNA: TGTGCCAGCAGTTTCGGACAGCAGAATTCACCCCTCCACTTT.

This chain links TRBV27 with TRBJ1-6, with 9 bases that match TRBD1. Losses at the gene ends were 4 bases for V and 7 bases for J; bases not matched to a gene: 2. Germline CDR1 and CDR2: MNHEY and SMNVEV (reference sequence). The length of the CDR3 is 14 residues. The CDR3 protein is CASSSGTGNSPLHF. CDR3 nucleotides: TGTGCCAGCAGTTCCGGGACAGGGAATTCACCCCTCCACTTT.

The rearrangement links TRBV7-9 to TRBJ1-3; D unresolved. V gave up 3 bases and J gave up 4 bases, with 7 bases separating them. The length of the CDR3 is 13 residues. Germline V CDR1 and CDR2: SEHNR, FQNEAQ (reference sequence). This CDR3 reads CASSFWEGNTIYF. CDR3 in DNA: TGTGCCAGCAGCTTTTGGGAGGGAAACACCATATATTTT.

The chain couples TRBV7-9 to TRBJ1-5; D gene uncertain. The CDR3 runs 13 residues. Trimming stripped 5 bases from V and 4 bases from J, with 9 bases between. CDR1 is SEHNR, CDR2 FQNEAQ, per germline (reference sequence). CDR3 DNA: TGTGCCAGCAGCGGTTACATAAATCAGCCCCAGCATTTT. Its protein is CASSGYINQPQHF.

The chain carries TRBV5-1 and TRBJ1-2; 7 positions match TRBD1. The CDR3 totals 14 residues. In germline, CDR1 is SGHRS, CDR2 YFSETQ. The J segment lost 4 bases and the V segment lost 7 bases, leaving 10 bases of the junction unmatched. CDR3 region: CASYTQGVTYGYTF. In nucleotides, the CDR3 is TGCGCCAGCTATACCCAGGGGGTGACCTATGGCTACACCTTC.

This rearrangement joins TRBV11-1 to TRBJ2-1, with TRBD2 matching 12 bases. Germline values: CDR1 SGHAT, CDR2 FQDESV (reference sequence). V dropped 5 bases and J dropped 2; count of bases not matched to a gene: 4. The CDR3 covers 16 residues. Here the CDR3 reads CASSPASGRAYNEQFF. The CDR3 region has the DNA TGTGCCAGCAGCCCAGCTAGCGGGAGGGCCTACAATGAGCAGTTCTTC. The variable domain in full, completed from reference TRBV11-1 and TRBJ2-1, reads EAEVAQSPRYKITEKSQAVAFWCDPISGHATLYWYRQILGQGPELLVQFQDESVVDDSQLPKDRFSAERLKGVDSTLKIQPAELGDSAMYLCASSPASGRAYNEQFFGPGTRLTVL.

The chain carries TRBV30 and TRBJ2-7; 11 positions agree with TRBD2. Germline lookup yields CDR1 GTSNPN and CDR2 SVGIG (reference sequence). The length of the CDR3 is 13 residues. The DNA for the CDR3 is TGTGCTTTTGTGGTAGCGGGAGGGAACGAGCAGTACTTC. This translates into CAFVVAGGNEQYF.

This sequence joins TRBV12-3 or TRBV12-4 and TRBJ1-1; weak D call: TRBD1 (5 bases). Trimming removed 10 bases from V and 0 bases from J, with 12 bases in between. The CDR3 consists of 13 residues. The CDR3 nucleotides are TGTGCCACCAAACAGGTCTTGAACACTGAAGCTTTCTTT. Its translation: CATKQVLNTEAFF.